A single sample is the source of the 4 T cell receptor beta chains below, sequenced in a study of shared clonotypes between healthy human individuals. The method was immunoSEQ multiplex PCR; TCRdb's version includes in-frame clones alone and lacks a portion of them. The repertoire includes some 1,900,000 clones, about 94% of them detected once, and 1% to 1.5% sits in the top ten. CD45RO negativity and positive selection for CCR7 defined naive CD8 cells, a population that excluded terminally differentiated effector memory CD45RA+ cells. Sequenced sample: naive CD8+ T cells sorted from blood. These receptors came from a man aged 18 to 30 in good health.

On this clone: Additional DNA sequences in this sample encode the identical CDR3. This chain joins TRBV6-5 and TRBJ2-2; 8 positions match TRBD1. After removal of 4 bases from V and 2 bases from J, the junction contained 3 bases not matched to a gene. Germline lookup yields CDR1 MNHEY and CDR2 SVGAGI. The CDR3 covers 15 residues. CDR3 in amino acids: CASSSTGENTGELFF. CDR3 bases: TGTGCCAGCAGTTCGACAGGGGAAAACACCGGGGAGCTGTTTTTT.

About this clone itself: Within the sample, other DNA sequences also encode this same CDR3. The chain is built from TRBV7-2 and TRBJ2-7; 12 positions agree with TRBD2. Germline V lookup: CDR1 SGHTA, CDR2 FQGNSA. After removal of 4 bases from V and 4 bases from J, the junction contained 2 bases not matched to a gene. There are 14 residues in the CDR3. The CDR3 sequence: CASSSGLAGYEQYF. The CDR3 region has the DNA TGTGCCAGCAGCTCAGGACTAGCGGGATACGAGCAGTACTTC.

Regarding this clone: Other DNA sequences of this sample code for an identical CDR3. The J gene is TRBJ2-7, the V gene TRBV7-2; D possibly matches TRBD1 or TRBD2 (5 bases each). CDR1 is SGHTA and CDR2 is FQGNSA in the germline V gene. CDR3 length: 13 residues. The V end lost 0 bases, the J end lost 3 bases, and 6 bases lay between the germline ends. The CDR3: CASSLAGRYEQYF. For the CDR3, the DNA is TGTGCCAGCAGCTTAGCGGGACGCTACGAGCAGTACTTC.

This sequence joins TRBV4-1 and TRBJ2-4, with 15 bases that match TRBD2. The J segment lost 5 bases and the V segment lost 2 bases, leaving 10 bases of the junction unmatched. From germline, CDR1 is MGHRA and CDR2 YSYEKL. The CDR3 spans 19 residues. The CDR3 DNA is TGCGCCAGCAGCCAACCGGGACTAGCGGGAGGCCGGGAGGAAAACATTCAGTACTTC. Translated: CASSQPGLAGGREENIQYF.